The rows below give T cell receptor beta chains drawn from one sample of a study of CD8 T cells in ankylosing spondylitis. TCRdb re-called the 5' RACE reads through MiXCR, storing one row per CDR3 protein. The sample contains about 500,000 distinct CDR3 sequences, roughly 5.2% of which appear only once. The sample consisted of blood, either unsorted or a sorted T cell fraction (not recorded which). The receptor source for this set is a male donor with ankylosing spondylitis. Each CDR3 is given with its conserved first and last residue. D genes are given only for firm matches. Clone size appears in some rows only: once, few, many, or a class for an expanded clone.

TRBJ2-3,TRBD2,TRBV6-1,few,CASGSIRGGTDTQYF,TGTGCCAGCGGGTCAATCCGGGGGGGCACAGATACGCAGTATTTT
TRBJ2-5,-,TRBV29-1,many,CSVEVGVRGPGQETQYF,TGCAGCGTTGAAGTTGGGGTTCGCGGGCCGGGGCAAGAGACCCAGTACTTC
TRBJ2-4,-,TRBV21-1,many,CASSIRDRGAKNIQYF,TGTGCCAGCAGCATCCGGGACAGGGGTGCGAAAAACATTCAGTACTTC
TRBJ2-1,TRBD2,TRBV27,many,CASSSLPGTSGSYEQFF,TGTGCCAGCAGTTCCCTCCCCGGGACTAGCGGGAGCTATGAGCAGTTCTTC
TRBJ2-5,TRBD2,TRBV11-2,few,CASSSSLGREGGETQYF,TGTGCCAGCAGCTCCTCCCTAGGGCGGGAGGGCGGAGAGACCCAGTACTTC
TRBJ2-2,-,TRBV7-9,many,CASREQGVTGELFF,TGTGCCAGCAGGGAACAGGGCGTCACCGGGGAGCTGTTTTTT
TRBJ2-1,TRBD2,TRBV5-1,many,CASSLSGTSGGALPYNEQFF,TGCGCCAGCAGCCTATCCGGGACTAGCGGGGGTGCATTACCCTACAATGAGCAGTTCTTC
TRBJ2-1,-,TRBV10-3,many,CAIRGARNEQFF,TGTGCCATCAGGGGGGCCAGGAATGAGCAGTTCTTC
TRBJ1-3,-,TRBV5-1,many,CASSLEDLGSGNTIYF,TGCGCCAGCAGCTTGGAGGATCTGGGTTCAGGAAACACCATATATTTT
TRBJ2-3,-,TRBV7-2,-,CASSKYGDTQYF,TGTGCCAGCAGCAAATACGGAGATACGCAGTATTTT
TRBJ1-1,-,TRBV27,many,CATIPGGPNTEAFF,TGTGCCACCATACCAGGTGGGCCGAACACTGAAGCTTTCTTT
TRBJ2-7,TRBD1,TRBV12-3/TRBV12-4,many,CASSEPGQGDYEQYF,TGTGCCAGCAGTGAACCGGGACAGGGCGATTACGAGCAGTACTTC
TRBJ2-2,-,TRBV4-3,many,CASSQDRSNTGELFF,TGCGCCAGCAGCCAAGACCGATCGAACACCGGGGAGCTGTTTTTT
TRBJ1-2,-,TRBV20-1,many,CSARLGAREYGYTF,TGCAGTGCTAGATTAGGTGCCAGGGAGTATGGCTACACCTTC
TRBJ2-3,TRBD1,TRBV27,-,CASSFAERGRGRVTDTQYF,TGTGCCAGCAGTTTCGCCGAAAGGGGTAGGGGGCGGGTCACAGATACGCAGTATTTT
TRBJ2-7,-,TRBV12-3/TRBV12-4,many,CASSLDIGPYEQYF,TGTGCCAGCAGTTTAGATATCGGACCCTACGAGCAGTACTTC
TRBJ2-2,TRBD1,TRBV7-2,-,CASSRTGGAGGELFF,TGTGCCAGCAGCCGGACAGGGGGCGCTGGCGGGGAGCTGTTTTTT
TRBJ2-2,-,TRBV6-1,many,CASSADSQNTGELFF,TGTGCCAGCAGTGCGGACAGCCAGAACACCGGGGAGCTGTTTTTT
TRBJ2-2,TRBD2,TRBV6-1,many,CASSPWTSGVTGELFF,TGTGCCAGCAGTCCTTGGACTAGCGGGGTCACCGGGGAGCTGTTTTTT
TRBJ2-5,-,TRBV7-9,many,CASSLRSEETQYF,TGTGCCAGCAGCTTAAGGTCGGAGGAGACCCAGTACTTC
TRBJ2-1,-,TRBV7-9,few,CASSPPPRETGNEQFF,TGTGCCAGCAGCCCCCCCCCCCGGGAGACGGGCAATGAGCAGTTCTTC
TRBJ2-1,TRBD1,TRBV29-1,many,CSVDHRTGSYNEQFF,TGCAGCGTGGACCACCGGACAGGTTCCTACAATGAGCAGTTCTTC
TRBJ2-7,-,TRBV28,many,CASSPLQWKGTYEQYF,TGTGCCAGCAGCCCTCTCCAGTGGAAGGGGACCTACGAGCAGTACTTC
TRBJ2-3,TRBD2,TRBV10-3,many,CAIRTATSGILTDTQYF,TGTGCCATCAGAACCGCGACTAGCGGGATTCTCACAGATACGCAGTATTTT
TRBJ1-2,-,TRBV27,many,CASSLVPRANYGYTF,TGTGCCAGCAGTTTAGTCCCGAGAGCTAACTATGGCTACACCTTC
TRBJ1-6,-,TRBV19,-,CASSIEGERESPLHF,TGTGCCAGTAGTATAGAGGGCGAGAGAGAATCACCCCTCCACTTT
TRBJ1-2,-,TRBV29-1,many,CSVEVNLRGYGYTF,TGCAGCGTCGAGGTGAATCTCAGGGGCTATGGCTACACCTTC
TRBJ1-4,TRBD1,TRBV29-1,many,CSVVKGQDEKLFF,TGCAGCGTCGTCAAAGGACAGGATGAAAAACTGTTTTTT
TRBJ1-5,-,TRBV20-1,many,CSASVHGNQPQHF,TGCAGTGCTAGTGTTCATGGCAATCAGCCCCAGCATTTT
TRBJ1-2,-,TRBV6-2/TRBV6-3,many,CASSSGPWETNYGYTF,TGTGCCAGCAGTTCGGGACCCTGGGAAACTAACTATGGCTACACCTTC
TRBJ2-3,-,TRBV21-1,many,CASSKEGPGAGVSDTQYF,TGTGCCAGCAGCAAAGAGGGGCCGGGAGCGGGAGTCTCAGATACGCAGTATTTT
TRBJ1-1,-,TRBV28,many,CASRPITRTEAFF,TGTGCCAGCAGACCTATTACACGGACTGAAGCTTTCTTT
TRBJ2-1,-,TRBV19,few,CASSRQVSNEQFF,TGTGCCAGTAGTAGGCAGGTTTCCAATGAGCAGTTCTTC
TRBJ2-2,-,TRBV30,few,CAWSVRDRTTGELFF,TGTGCCTGGAGTGTGCGGGACAGAACGACCGGGGAGCTGTTTTTT
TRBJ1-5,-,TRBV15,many,CATSRANLHRVYQPQHF,TGTGCCACCAGCAGAGCCAACCTGCACAGGGTCTATCAGCCCCAGCATTTT
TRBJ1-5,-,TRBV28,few,CASSFPGGGNQPQHF,TGTGCCAGCAGTTTCCCTGGTGGGGGCAATCAGCCCCAGCATTTT
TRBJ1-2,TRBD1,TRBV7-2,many,CASSANRGDGYTF,TGTGCCAGCAGCGCCAACAGGGGCGATGGCTACACCTTC
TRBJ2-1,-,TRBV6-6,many,CASIGYYNEQFF,TGTGCCAGCATAGGATATTACAATGAGCAGTTCTTC
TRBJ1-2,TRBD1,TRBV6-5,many,CASSYSGTEANYGYTF,TGTGCCAGCAGTTACTCCGGGACAGAAGCTAACTATGGCTACACCTTC
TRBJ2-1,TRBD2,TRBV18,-,CASSPGTSGSIEQFF,TGTGCCAGCTCACCCGGGACTAGCGGGAGTATTGAGCAGTTCTTC
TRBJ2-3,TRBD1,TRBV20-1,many,CSARDLGRGTDTQYF,TGCAGTGCTAGAGATCTTGGCAGGGGGACAGATACGCAGTATTTT
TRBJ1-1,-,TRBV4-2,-,CASSQEVRVDTEAFF,TGTGCCAGCAGCCAAGAAGTCCGGGTCGACACTGAAGCTTTCTTT
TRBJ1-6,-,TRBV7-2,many,CASSFGGWDSPLHF,TGTGCCAGCAGCTTTGGAGGTTGGGATTCACCCCTCCACTTT
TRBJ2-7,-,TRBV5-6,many,CASSIYTGTLYYEQYF,TGTGCCAGCAGCATCTATACCGGGACATTGTACTACGAGCAGTACTTC
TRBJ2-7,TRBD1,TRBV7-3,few,CASSLRTGKITYEQYF,TGTGCCAGCAGCTTAAGGACAGGGAAGATTACCTACGAGCAGTACTTC
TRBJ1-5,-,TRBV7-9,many,CASSYTGASNQPQHF,TGTGCCAGCAGCTATACGGGGGCCAGCAATCAGCCCCAGCATTTT
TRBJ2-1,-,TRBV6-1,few,CASSVGEQFF,TGTGCCAGCAGTGTAGGTGAGCAGTTCTTC
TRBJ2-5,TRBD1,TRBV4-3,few,CASSQHRDSQETQYF,TGCGCCAGCAGCCAACATAGGGACAGCCAAGAGACCCAGTACTTC
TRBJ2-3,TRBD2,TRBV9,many,CASSGSGNSWWEGDTQYF,TGTGCCAGCAGCGGTAGCGGTAATTCGTGGTGGGAGGGAGATACGCAGTATTTT
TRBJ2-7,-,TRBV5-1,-,CASSSRGSEQYF,TGCGCCAGCAGCTCAAGGGGCAGCGAGCAGTACTTC
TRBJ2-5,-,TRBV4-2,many,CASSQEKGREETQYF,TGTGCCAGCAGCCAAGAAAAGGGCAGGGAAGAGACCCAGTACTTC